A selection of T cell receptor beta chains follows, all from one sample in a study of CD8 T cells in ankylosing spondylitis. Using its own MiXCR run on the 5' RACE reads, TCRdb lists one record per CDR3 protein. The repertoire holds some 800,000 distinct CDR3 sequences, with about 10% as singletons. Source material: blood, either unsorted or a sorted T cell fraction (not recorded which). The receptors were sampled from a male donor with ankylosing spondylitis. CDR3s include the opening cysteine and the closing phenylalanine or tryptophan. D genes are given only for firm matches. Clone sizes are given selectively: once, few, many, or a class where the clone is expanded.

clone size	V gene	J gene	D gene	CDR3 protein	CDR3 DNA
-	TRBV18	TRBJ2-1	-	CASSHTRQRNSYNEQFF	TGTGCCAGCTCCCACACCCGACAGCGTAACTCCTACAATGAGCAGTTCTTC
few	TRBV20-1	TRBJ1-2	-	CSARDRVRGEVGYTF	TGCAGTGCTAGAGATAGGGTCAGGGGTGAGGTTGGCTACACCTTC
-	TRBV4-1	TRBJ1-6	-	CASSLYVGTNSPLHF	TGCGCCAGCAGCCTGTATGTGGGGACCAATTCACCCCTCCACTTT
few	TRBV4-3	TRBJ1-2	-	CASSQDSLGYGANYGYTF	TGCGCCAGCAGCCAAGATTCCTTAGGGTACGGGGCTAACTATGGCTACACCTTC
few	TRBV7-2	TRBJ2-3	-	CASSPRLVYEKYF	TGTGCCAGCAGCCCCCGCCTAGTGTACGAAAAGTATTTT
-	TRBV5-1	TRBJ2-1	-	CASSSTLGNEQFF	TGCGCCAGCAGCTCGACTCTAGGGAATGAGCAGTTCTTC
-	TRBV4-3	TRBJ1-4	TRBD1	CASSQGRGQYEKLFF	TGCGCCAGCAGCCAAGGCAGGGGGCAATATGAAAAACTGTTTTTT
few	TRBV20-1	TRBJ1-4	-	CSARGAEKLFF	TGCAGTGCTAGGGGTGCCGAAAAACTGTTTTTT
many	TRBV7-2	TRBJ2-7	-	CASSLGHPSSYEQYF	TGTGCCAGCAGCCTGGGACACCCGAGCTCCTACGAGCAGTACTTC
-	TRBV3-1	TRBJ2-1	TRBD2	CASSPSGTRFFEQFF	TGTGCCAGCAGCCCCTCGGGGACTAGATTCTTTGAGCAGTTCTTC
few	TRBV5-1	TRBJ2-2	-	CASSGGMRGELFF	TGCGCCAGCAGCGGTGGAATGCGGGGGGAGCTGTTTTTT
few	TRBV6-2/TRBV6-3	TRBJ2-6	TRBD1	CASRYPGQHSGANVLTF	TGTGCCAGCAGATATCCGGGACAGCACTCTGGGGCCAACGTCCTGACTTTC
-	TRBV4-3	TRBJ2-5	-	CASSQDPRVGKTQYF	TGCGCCAGCAGCCAAGATCCGAGGGTCGGCAAGACCCAGTACTTC
-	TRBV7-2	TRBJ2-7	-	CASSLSGLSHYEQYF	TGTGCCAGCAGCTTAAGTGGTCTATCCCACTACGAGCAGTACTTC
few	TRBV6-2/TRBV6-3	TRBJ2-1	-	CASSYSLAAYNEQFF	TGTGCCAGCAGTTACTCCCTAGCAGCCTACAATGAGCAGTTCTTC
-	TRBV6-5	TRBJ2-7	TRBD1	CASSYSGQDRREQYF	TGTGCCAGCAGTTACTCGGGACAGGATCGTCGGGAGCAGTACTTC
many	TRBV10-3	TRBJ2-1	-	CAISDLAAPVLNEQFF	TGTGCCATCAGTGATCTGGCAGCCCCTGTTCTGAATGAGCAGTTCTTC
few	TRBV28	TRBJ1-1	-	CASSLIVAAFNTEAFF	TGTGCCAGCAGTTTAATCGTAGCAGCCTTTAACACTGAAGCTTTCTTT
many	TRBV2	TRBJ2-7	-	CASNVGPYEQYF	TGTGCCAGCAATGTCGGACCCTACGAGCAGTACTTC
many	TRBV20-1	TRBJ2-5	-	CSVSVRETQYF	TGCAGTGTGTCCGTACGGGAGACCCAGTACTTC
-	TRBV11-2	TRBJ2-2	TRBD2	CASSLDRASGRYTGELFF	TGTGCCAGCAGCTTAGATCGCGCGAGCGGGAGGTACACCGGGGAGCTGTTTTTT